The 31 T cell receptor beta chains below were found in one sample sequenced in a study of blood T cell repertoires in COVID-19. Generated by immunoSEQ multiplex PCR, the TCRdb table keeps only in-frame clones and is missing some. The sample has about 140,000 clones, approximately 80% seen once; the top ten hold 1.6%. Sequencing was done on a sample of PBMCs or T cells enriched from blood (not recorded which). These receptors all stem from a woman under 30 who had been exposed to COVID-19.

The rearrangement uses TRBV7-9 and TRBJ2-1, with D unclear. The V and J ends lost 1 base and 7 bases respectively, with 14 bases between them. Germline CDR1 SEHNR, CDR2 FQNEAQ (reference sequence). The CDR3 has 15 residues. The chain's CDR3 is CASSLGSVVLNEQFF. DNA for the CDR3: TGTGCCAGCAGCTTAGGGAGTGTCGTTTTGAATGAGCAGTTCTTC.

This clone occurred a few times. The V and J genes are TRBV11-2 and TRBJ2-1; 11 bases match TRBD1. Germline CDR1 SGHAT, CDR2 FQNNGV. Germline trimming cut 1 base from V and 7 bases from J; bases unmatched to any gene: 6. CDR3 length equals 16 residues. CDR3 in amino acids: CASSLVGTGGFNEQFF. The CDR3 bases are TGTGCCAGCAGCTTAGTAGGGACAGGGGGGTTTAATGAGCAGTTCTTC.

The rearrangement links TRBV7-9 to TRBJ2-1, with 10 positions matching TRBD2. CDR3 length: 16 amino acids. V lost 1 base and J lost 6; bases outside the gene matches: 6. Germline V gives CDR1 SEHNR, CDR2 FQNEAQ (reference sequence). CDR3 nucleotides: TGTGCCAGCAGCTTAGTGCTAGCGGGAGCCCCCAATGAGCAGTTCTTC. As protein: CASSLVLAGAPNEQFF.

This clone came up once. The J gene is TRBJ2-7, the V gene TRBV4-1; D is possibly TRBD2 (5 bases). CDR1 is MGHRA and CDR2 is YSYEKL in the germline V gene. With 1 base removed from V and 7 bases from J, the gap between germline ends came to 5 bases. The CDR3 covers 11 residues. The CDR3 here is CASSQGREQYF. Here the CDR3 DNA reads TGCGCCAGCAGCCAAGGGAGGGAGCAGTACTTC.

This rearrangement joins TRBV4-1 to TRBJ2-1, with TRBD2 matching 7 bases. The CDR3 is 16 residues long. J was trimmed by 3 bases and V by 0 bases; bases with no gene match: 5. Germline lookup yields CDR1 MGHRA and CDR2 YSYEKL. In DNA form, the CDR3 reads TGCGCCAGCAGCCAAGACGAACTAGCGCTCTACAATGAGCAGTTCTTC. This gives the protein CASSQDELALYNEQFF.

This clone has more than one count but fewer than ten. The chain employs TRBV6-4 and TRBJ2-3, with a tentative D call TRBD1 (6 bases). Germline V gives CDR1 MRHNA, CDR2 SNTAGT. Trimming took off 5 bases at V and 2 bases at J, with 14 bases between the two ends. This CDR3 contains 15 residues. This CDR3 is CASSFTGTVTDTQYF. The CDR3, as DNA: TGTGCCAGCAGTTTTACAGGGACGGTCACAGATACGCAGTATTTT.

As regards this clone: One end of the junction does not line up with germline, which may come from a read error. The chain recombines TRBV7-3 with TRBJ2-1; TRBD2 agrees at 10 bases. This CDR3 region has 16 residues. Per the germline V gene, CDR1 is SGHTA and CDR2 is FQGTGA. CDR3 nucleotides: TGTACCAGCAGCTTACGGGGACTAGCGAGCTACAATGAGCAGTTCTTC. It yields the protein CTSSLRGLASYNEQFF. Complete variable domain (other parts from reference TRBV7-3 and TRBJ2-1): GAGVSQTPSNKVTEKGKYVELRCDPISGHTALYWYRQSLGQGPEFLIYFQGTGAADDSGLPNDRFFAVRPEGSVSTLKIQRTERGDSAVYLCTSSLRGLASYNEQFFGPGTRLTVL.

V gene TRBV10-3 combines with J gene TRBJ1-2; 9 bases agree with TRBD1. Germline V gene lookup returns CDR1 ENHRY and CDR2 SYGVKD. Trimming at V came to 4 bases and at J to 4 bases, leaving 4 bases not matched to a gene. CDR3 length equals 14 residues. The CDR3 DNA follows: TGTGCCATCAGTGGGGGACAGGGAGGCTATGGCTACACCTTC. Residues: CAISGGQGGYGYTF.

CDR3 sequence (DNA): TGTGCCAGCAGTGAGGGGGCAGGTCAGCCCCAGCATTTT. Amino acids: CASSEGAGQPQHF. This chain links TRBV2 with TRBJ1-5, with D tentatively TRBD1 (6 bases). The CDR3 sequence is 13 residues long. The V end was cut by 3 bases, the J end by 6 bases, with 9 bases between. CDR1 is SNHLY, CDR2 FYNNEI, per germline.

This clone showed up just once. CDR3 sequence: CATSSPQGLLVDGYTF. CDR3 DNA sequence: TGTGCCACCAGCAGCCCTCAGGGGCTCCTGGTGGATGGCTACACCTTC. The rearrangement joins TRBV15 to TRBJ1-2, with D maybe TRBD1 (6 bases). The CDR3 extends over 16 amino acids. CDR1 LNHNV and CDR2 YYDKDF come from the germline V gene (reference sequence). V was pared by 3 bases and J by 6 bases, with 20 bases between.

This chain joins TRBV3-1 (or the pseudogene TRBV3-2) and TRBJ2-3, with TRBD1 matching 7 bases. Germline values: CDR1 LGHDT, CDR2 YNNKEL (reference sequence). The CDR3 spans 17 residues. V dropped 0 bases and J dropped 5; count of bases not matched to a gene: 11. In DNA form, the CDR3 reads TGTGCCAGCAGCCAAGAAAAATGGAACAGGGGTGGAGATACGCAGTATTTT. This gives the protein CASSQEKWNRGGDTQYF.

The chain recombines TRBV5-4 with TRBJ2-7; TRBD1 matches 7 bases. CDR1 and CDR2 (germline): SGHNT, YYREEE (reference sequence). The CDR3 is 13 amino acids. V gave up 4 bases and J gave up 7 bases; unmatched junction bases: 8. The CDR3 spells CASSATGVEEQYF. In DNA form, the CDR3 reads TGTGCCAGCAGCGCTACAGGGGTAGAGGAGCAGTACTTC.

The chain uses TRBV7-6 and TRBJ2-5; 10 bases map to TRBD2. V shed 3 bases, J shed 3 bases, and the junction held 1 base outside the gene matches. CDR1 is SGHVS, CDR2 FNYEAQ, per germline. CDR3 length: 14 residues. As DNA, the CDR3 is TGTGCCAGCAGCTTCGGACTAGCGGAAGAGACCCAGTACTTC. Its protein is CASSFGLAEETQYF. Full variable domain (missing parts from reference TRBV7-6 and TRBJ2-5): GAGVSQSPRYKVTKRGQDVALRCDPISGHVSLYWYRQALGQGPEFLTYFNYEAQQDKSGLPNDRFSAERPEGSISTLTIQRTEQRDSAMYRCASSFGLAEETQYFGPGTRLLVL.

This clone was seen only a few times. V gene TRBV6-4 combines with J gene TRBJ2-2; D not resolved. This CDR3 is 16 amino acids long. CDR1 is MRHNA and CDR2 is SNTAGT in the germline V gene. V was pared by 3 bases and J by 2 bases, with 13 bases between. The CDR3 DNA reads TGTGCCAGCAGTGAGTTTGGTGAGATAAACACCGGGGAGCTGTTTTTT. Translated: CASSEFGEINTGELFF.

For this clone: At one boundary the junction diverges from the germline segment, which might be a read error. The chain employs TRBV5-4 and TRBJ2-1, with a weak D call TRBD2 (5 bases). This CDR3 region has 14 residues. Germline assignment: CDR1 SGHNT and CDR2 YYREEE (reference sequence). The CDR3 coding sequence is TGTGCCAGCAGGTTGGACCTCGAGGGCAATGAGCAGTTCTTC. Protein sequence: CASRLDLEGNEQFF.

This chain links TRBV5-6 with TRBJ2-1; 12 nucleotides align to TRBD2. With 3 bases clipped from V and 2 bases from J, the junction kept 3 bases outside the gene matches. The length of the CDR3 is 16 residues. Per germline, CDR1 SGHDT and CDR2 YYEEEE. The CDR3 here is CASSWGTSGPYNEQFF. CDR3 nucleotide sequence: TGTGCCAGCAGCTGGGGGACTAGCGGGCCCTACAATGAGCAGTTCTTC.

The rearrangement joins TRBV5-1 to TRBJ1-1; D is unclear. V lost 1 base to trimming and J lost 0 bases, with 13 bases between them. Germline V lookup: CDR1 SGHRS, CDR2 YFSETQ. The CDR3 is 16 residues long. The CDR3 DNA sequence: TGCGCCAGCAGCTTGAATGCCCAGGCGCTGAACACTGAAGCTTTCTTT. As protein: CASSLNAQALNTEAFF.

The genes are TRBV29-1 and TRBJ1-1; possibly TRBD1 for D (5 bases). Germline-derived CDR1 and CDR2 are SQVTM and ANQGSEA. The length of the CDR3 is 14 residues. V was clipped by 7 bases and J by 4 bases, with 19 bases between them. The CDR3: CSETRAGLGTEAFF. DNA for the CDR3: TGCAGCGAGACCAGGGCGGGGCTTGGCACTGAAGCTTTCTTT.

This CDR3 is CASSMHRDRPVEQYF. DNA of the CDR3: TGTGCCAGTAGTATGCACCGGGACAGACCAGTCGAGCAGTACTTC. The genes are TRBV19 and TRBJ2-7, with TRBD1 matching over 7 bases. V dropped 3 bases and J dropped 6; count of bases not matched to a gene: 11. CDR1 is LNHDA and CDR2 is SQIVND in the germline V gene (reference sequence). There are 15 residues in the CDR3.

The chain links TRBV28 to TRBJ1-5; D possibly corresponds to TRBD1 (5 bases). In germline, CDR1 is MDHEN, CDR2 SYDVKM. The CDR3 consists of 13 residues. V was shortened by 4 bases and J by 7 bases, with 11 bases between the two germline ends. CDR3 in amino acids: CASSSGRTQPQHF. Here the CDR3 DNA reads TGTGCCAGCAGTTCAGGGAGGACGCAGCCCCAGCATTTT. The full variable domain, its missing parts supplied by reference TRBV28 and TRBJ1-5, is DVKVTQSSRYLVKRTGEKVFLECVQDMDHENMFWYRQDPGLGLRLIYFSYDVKMKEKGDIPEGYSVSREKKERFSLILESASTNQTSMYLCASSSGRTQPQHFGDGTRLSIL.

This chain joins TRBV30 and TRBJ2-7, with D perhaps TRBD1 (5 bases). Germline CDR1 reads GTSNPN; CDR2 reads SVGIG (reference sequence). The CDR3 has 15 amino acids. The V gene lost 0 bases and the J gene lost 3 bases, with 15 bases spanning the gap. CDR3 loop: CAWSVPRPGNYEQYF. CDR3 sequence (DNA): TGTGCCTGGAGTGTACCCAGGCCAGGGAACTACGAGCAGTACTTC.

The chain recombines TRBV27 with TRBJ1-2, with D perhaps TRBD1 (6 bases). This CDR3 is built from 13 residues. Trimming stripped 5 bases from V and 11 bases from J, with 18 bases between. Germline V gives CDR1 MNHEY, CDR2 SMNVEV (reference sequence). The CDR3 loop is CASSLSGVRSYTF. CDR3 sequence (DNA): TGTGCCAGCAGTCTCTCAGGGGTCCGCTCGTACACCTTC.

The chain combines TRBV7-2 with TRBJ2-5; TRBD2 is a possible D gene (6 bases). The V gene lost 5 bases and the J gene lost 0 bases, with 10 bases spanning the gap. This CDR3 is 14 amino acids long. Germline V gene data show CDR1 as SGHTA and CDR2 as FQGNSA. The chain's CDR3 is CASSKTRDQETQYF. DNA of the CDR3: TGTGCCAGCAGCAAGACTAGGGACCAAGAGACCCAGTACTTC. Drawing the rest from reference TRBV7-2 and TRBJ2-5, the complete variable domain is GAGVSQSPSNKVTEKGKDVELRCDPISGHTALYWYRQSLGQGLEFLIYFQGNSAPDKSGLPSDRFSAERTGGSVSTLTIQRTQQEDSAVYLCASSKTRDQETQYFGPGTRLLVL.

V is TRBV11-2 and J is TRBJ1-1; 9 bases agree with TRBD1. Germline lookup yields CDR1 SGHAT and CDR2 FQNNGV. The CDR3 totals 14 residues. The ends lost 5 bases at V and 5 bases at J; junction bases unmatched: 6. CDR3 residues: CASSIRDRVTEAFF. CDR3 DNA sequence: TGTGCCAGCAGCATCCGGGACAGGGTTACTGAAGCTTTCTTT. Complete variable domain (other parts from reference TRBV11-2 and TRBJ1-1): EAGVAQSPRYKIIEKRQSVAFWCNPISGHATLYWYQQILGQGPKLLIQFQNNGVVDDSQLPKDRFSAERLKGVDSTLKIQPAKLEDSAVYLCASSIRDRVTEAFFGQGTRLTVV.

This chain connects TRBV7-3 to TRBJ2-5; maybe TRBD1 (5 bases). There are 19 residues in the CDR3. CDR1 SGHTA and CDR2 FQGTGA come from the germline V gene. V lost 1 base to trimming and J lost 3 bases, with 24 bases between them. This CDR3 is CASSLRAGLNFPVKETQYF. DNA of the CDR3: TGTGCCAGCAGCTTAAGGGCAGGGCTCAACTTCCCGGTTAAAGAGACCCAGTACTTC.

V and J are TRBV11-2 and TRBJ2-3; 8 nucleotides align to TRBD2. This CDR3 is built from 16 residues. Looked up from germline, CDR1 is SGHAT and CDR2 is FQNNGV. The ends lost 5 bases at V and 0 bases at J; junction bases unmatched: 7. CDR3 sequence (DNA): TGTGCCAGCAGCAGAACTAGCGGCGCTAGCACAGATACGCAGTATTTT. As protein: CASSRTSGASTDTQYF.

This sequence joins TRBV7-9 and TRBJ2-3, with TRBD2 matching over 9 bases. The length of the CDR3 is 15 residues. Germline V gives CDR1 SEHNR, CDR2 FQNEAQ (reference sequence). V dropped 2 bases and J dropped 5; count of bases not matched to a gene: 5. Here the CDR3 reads CASSLLAGRIDTQYF. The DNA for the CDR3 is TGTGCCAGCAGCTTACTAGCGGGAAGGATAGATACGCAGTATTTT.

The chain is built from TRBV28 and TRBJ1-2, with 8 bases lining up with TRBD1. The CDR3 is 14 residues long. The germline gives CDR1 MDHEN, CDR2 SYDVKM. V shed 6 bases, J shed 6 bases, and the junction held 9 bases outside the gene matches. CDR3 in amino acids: CASRPQDREDGYTF. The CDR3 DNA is TGTGCCAGCAGACCCCAGGACAGGGAAGATGGCTACACCTTC.

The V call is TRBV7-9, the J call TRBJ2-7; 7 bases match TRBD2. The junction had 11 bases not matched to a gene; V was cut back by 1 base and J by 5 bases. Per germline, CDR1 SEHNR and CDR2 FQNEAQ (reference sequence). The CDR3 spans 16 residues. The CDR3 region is CASSLGGGRGINEQYF. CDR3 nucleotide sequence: TGTGCCAGCAGCTTAGGGGGCGGGAGAGGGATTAACGAGCAGTACTTC.

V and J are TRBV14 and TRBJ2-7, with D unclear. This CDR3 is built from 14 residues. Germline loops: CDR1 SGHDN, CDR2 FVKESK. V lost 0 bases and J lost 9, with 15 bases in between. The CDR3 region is CASSQEMIWAAQYF. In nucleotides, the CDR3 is TGTGCCAGCAGCCAAGAAATGATTTGGGCTGCGCAGTACTTC.

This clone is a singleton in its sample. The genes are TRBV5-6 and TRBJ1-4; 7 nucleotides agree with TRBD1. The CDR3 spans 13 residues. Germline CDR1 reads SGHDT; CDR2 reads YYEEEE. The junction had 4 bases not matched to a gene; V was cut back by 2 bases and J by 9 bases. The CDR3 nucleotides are TGTGCCAGCAGCTTCGAGGGGGCACAAAAACTGTTTTTT. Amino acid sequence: CASSFEGAQKLFF.